Sequencing of this TCR beta chain was carried out in a study of cytomegalovirus exposure and HLA in healthy donors. On the study more broadly: The early release's HLA-typed donors yielded 65 million to 85 million unique TCRs.

V lost 10 bases to trimming and J lost 2 bases; unmatched junction nucleotides: 9. The CDR3 has 14 residues. Per the germline V gene, CDR1 is ENHRY and CDR2 is SYGVKD. Study conclusions and caveats: A later analysis found common viral pathogens apparently linked to several of the most significant clusters. Segments of the TCR beta V type were, in most cases, productive about 90% or about 30% of the time in an earlier analysis.

PCR primers comprised 60 Vbeta and 13 Jbeta primers. Using immunoSEQ multiplex PCR, the repertoire was profiled, and TCRdb retains in-frame clones only, with some absent. Recorded here are 75,000 to 95,000 clones; the top ten clones represent approximately 1.5%. Of note for this clone: What it binds is unknown.

This TCR was sampled from an older woman in good health and CMV-seronegative. Input material: PBMCs. The chain has TRBV10-3 and TRBJ2-7, with 9 bases aligning to TRBD2. In DNA form, the CDR3 reads TGTGCCACCAAGGCGGGAGGGGATGCCTACGAGCAGTACTTC. Protein: CATKAGGDAYEQYF.